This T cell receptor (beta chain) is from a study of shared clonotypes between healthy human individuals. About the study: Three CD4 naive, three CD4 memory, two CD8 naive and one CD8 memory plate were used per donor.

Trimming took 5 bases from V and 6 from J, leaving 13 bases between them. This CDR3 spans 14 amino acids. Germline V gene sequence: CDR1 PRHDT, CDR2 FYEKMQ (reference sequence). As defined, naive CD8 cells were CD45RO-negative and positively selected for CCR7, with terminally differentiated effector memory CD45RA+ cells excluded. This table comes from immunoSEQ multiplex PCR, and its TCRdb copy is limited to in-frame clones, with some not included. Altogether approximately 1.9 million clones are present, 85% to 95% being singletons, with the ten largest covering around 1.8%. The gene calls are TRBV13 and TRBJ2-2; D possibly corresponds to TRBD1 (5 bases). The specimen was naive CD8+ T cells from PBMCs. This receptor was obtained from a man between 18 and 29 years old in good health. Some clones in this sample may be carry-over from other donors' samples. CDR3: CASSPSGNPGELFF. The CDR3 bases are TGTGCCAGCAGCCCATCAGGGAATCCCGGGGAGCTGTTTTTT.